These T cell receptor beta chains were read from a single sample in a study of control samples from healthy donors and cancer patients. Clones were sequenced by immunoSEQ multiplex PCR, and TCRdb holds only the in-frame ones, with some missing. Of tens of thousands of clones in the sample, just over 90% were seen once. Sample: PBMCs. The source is a man aged 30 to 45 with colorectal cancer. Each CDR3 is given with its conserved first and last residue. A D gene is named only where the DNA matches it firmly. Expanded clones are given a class, and other clones once, few, many or no size at all.

V	length	size	D	J	DNA	CDR3
TRBV11-2	14	NA	NA	TRBJ1-1	TGTGCCAGCAGCTGGGCCTTTAGGGGGACTGAAGCTTTCTTT	CASSWAFRGTEAFF
TRBV27	17	NA	NA	TRBJ2-3	TGTGCCAGCAGTTTATTGAGGGAGCCGGCCCACACAGATACGCAGTATTTT	CASSLLREPAHTDTQYF
TRBV11-3	13	NA	NA	TRBJ2-2	TGTGCCAGCAGCTTAGTGAGGGCCGGGGAGCTGTTTTTT	CASSLVRAGELFF
TRBV14	13	NA	NA	TRBJ2-2	TGTGCCAGCAGCCTACAGGGATTCGGGGAGCTGTTTTTT	CASSLQGFGELFF
TRBV4-3	15	NA	NA	TRBJ1-3	TGCGCCAGCAGCCAAGATGCAGGGGCTGGAAACACCATATATTTT	CASSQDAGAGNTIYF
TRBV5-1	14	NA	NA	TRBJ1-2	TGCGCCAGCAGCCCCCCATCCGGGCCCTATGGCTACACCTTC	CASSPPSGPYGYTF
TRBV5-1	14	NA	NA	TRBJ1-1	TGCGCCAGCAGCCTAGGGACGGCTAACACTGAAGCTTTCTTT	CASSLGTANTEAFF
TRBV15	17	once	TRBD2	TRBJ2-5	TGTGCCACCAGCAGGGACCCCCAGAGCGGGGGGCTTGGGACCCAGTACTTC	CATSRDPQSGGLGTQYF
TRBV20-1	11	few	NA	TRBJ2-7	TGCAGTGCTACCGAAGGTCCCTTGAGGTACTTC	CSATEGPLRYF
TRBV3-1/TRBV3-2	16	NA	NA	TRBJ1-2	TGTGCCAGCAGCCAAGATAGGCGGAAGGCGAACTATGGCTACACCTTC	CASSQDRRKANYGYTF
TRBV19	13	NA	NA	TRBJ2-7	TGTGCCAGTAGTATAGATCGGGCCTACGAGCAGTACTTC	CASSIDRAYEQYF
TRBV9	14	NA	NA	TRBJ2-6	TGTGCCAGCGGTCGGGGCTCTGGGGCCAACGTCCTGACTTTC	CASGRGSGANVLTF
TRBV5-1	14	NA	NA	TRBJ1-2	TGCGCCAGCAGCTTGGTTGGGGGCGAGTATGGCTACACCTTC	CASSLVGGEYGYTF
TRBV19	13	NA	NA	TRBJ2-1	TGTGCCAGTAGCAGGGGTCCTTACAATGAGCAGTTCTTC	CASSRGPYNEQFF
TRBV9	12	NA	NA	TRBJ1-1	TGTGCCAGCAGTCCCCCCGGTGTCGAAGCTTTCTTT	CASSPPGVEAFF
TRBV6-5	15	NA	NA	TRBJ1-3	TGTGCCAGCAGTCTCAGGGAAGGTAACGGAAACACCATATATTTT	CASSLREGNGNTIYF
TRBV10-3	14	NA	TRBD1	TRBJ1-2	TGTGCCATCAGTAAGACAGGGGGCGGCTATGGCTACACCTTC	CAISKTGGGYGYTF
TRBV5-1	14	NA	NA	TRBJ1-1	TGCGCCAGCAGCTTGGGACAGGTGTCAACTGAAGCTTTCTTT	CASSLGQVSTEAFF
TRBV29-1	13	NA	TRBD1	TRBJ1-6	TGCAGCATCCGGGACAGGCTAAATTCACCCCTCCACTTT	CSIRDRLNSPLHF
TRBV2	15	NA	TRBD1	TRBJ1-4	TGTGCCAGCAGGTCTCAGGGACAGCGTTATGAAAAACTGTTTTTT	CASRSQGQRYEKLFF
TRBV7-2	17	NA	NA	TRBJ2-3	TGTGCCAGCAGCTTAGCCCGTGGCGGAGCTAGCACAGATACGCAGTATTTT	CASSLARGGASTDTQYF